Below, 32 T cell receptor beta chains from the same sample are listed, as sequenced in a study of blood T cell repertoires in COVID-19. Profiling relied on immunoSEQ multiplex PCR, and the TCRdb table lists in-frame clones only, not all of them. The sample yields about 83,000 clones, approximately 86% seen once. The specimen was peripheral blood. These receptors were collected from an elderly man with active or convalescent COVID-19.

This chain's CDR3 is CASSYLDREAFF. The CDR3 nucleotides read TGTGCCAGCAGCTATCTCGACAGGGAAGCTTTCTTT. The genes are TRBV7-8 and TRBJ1-1, with a possible D match to TRBD1 (6 bases). CDR1 SGHVS and CDR2 FQNEAQ come from the germline V gene. V shed 4 bases and J shed 8 bases, with 11 bases lying between them. The CDR3 loop spans 12 amino acids.

The chain couples TRBV6-5 to TRBJ1-5; no firm D call. This CDR3 region has 14 residues. Trimming removed 6 bases from V and 0 bases from J, with 9 bases in between. Germline assignment: CDR1 MNHEY and CDR2 SVGAGI. In DNA form, the CDR3 reads TGTGCCAGCAGAGTTACGGTTAGCAATCAGCCCCAGCATTTT. Amino acids: CASRVTVSNQPQHF.

The chain joins TRBV11-2 to TRBJ1-1, with D possibly TRBD1 on 5 matching bases. The CDR3 loop spans 18 amino acids. Deletions cut 2 bases from V and 2 bases from J, with 21 bases between. Germline V CDR1 and CDR2: SGHAT, FQNNGV. CDR3 sequence: CASSLSHFSGLLNTEAFF. CDR3 sequence (DNA): TGTGCCAGCAGCTTATCCCACTTCTCGGGACTGTTAAACACTGAAGCTTTCTTT. The full variable domain, rest sourced from reference TRBV11-2 and TRBJ1-1, is EAGVAQSPRYKIIEKRQSVAFWCNPISGHATLYWYQQILGQGPKLLIQFQNNGVVDDSQLPKDRFSAERLKGVDSTLKIQPAKLEDSAVYLCASSLSHFSGLLNTEAFFGQGTRLTVV.

The chain recombines TRBV30 with TRBJ2-2; D gene unclear. The CDR3 is 12 amino acids. Germline CDR1 GTSNPN, CDR2 SVGIG (reference sequence). V lost 2 bases and J 6 bases, leaving 7 bases between the germline ends. CDR3 DNA sequence: TGTGCCTGGAGTCGGGTCTCCGGGGAGCTGTTTTTT. It codes for CAWSRVSGELFF. Looking up the rest from reference TRBV30 and TRBJ2-2 gives the full variable domain: SQTIHQWPATLVQPVGSPLSLECTVEGTSNPNLYWYRQAAGRGLQLLFYSVGIGQISSEVPQNLSASRPQDRQFILSSKKLLLSDSGFYLCAWSRVSGELFFGEGSRLTVL.

The V and J genes are TRBV11-2 and TRBJ2-3; D perhaps matches TRBD2 (5 bases). V lost 1 base to trimming and J lost 3 bases, with 14 bases between them. This CDR3 has 16 amino acids. CDR1 is SGHAT and CDR2 is FQNNGV in the germline V gene. The CDR3 protein is CASSLVFTGGTDTQYF. Here the CDR3 DNA reads TGTGCCAGCAGCTTAGTATTCACGGGCGGGACAGATACGCAGTATTTT. Complete variable domain (other parts from reference TRBV11-2 and TRBJ2-3): EAGVAQSPRYKIIEKRQSVAFWCNPISGHATLYWYQQILGQGPKLLIQFQNNGVVDDSQLPKDRFSAERLKGVDSTLKIQPAKLEDSAVYLCASSLVFTGGTDTQYFGPGTRLTVL.

The CDR3 spells CATSDSSTSGWETQYF. In nucleotides, the CDR3 is TGTGCCACCAGTGACTCCTCGACTAGCGGGTGGGAGACCCAGTACTTC. The gene calls are TRBV24-1 and TRBJ2-5; the match to TRBD2 covers 10 bases. Germline V gene data show CDR1 as KGHDR and CDR2 as SFDVKD. V shed 4 bases and J 5 bases; nucleotides not matched to a gene: 9. The CDR3 length is 16 residues.

The V call is TRBV18, the J call TRBJ1-2, with D unresolved. CDR3 length: 12 residues. CDR1 is KGHSH and CDR2 is LQKENI in the germline V gene. The ends were cut back, 4 bases at V and 3 bases at J, with 6 bases in the middle. This chain's CDR3 is CASSHTDYGYTF. In DNA, the CDR3 is TGTGCCAGCTCACACACAGACTATGGCTACACCTTC.

This rearrangement joins TRBV5-6 to TRBJ2-5, with 10 bases fitting TRBD1. V was clipped by 0 bases and J by 5 bases; unmatched bases: 4. The CDR3 is made up of 15 amino acids. Looked up from germline, CDR1 is SGHDT and CDR2 is YYEEEE. CDR3 protein: CASSLGTGGVETQYF. The CDR3 DNA is TGTGCCAGCAGCTTGGGGACAGGGGGGGTCGAGACCCAGTACTTC.

The chain uses TRBV2 and TRBJ2-1; 9 nucleotides match TRBD2. CDR3 length equals 14 residues. Germline trimming cut 7 bases from V and 2 bases from J; bases unmatched to any gene: 3. Germline CDR1 and CDR2: SNHLY and FYNNEI. In DNA form, the CDR3 reads TGTGCCAGCAACGTAGCGGGGGCCTACAATGAGCAGTTCTTC. Its translation is CASNVAGAYNEQFF.

The chain has TRBV7-3 and TRBJ2-3; maybe TRBD2 (7 bases). Germline-derived CDR1 and CDR2 are SGHTA and FQGTGA. The ends were cut back, 5 bases at V and 6 bases at J, with 21 bases in the middle. The CDR3 has 16 residues. CDR3 protein: CASSPSTGGRSDTQYF. The CDR3 coding sequence is TGTGCCAGCAGCCCATCCACGGGGGGCCGGTCCGATACGCAGTATTTT.

The V and J genes are TRBV2 and TRBJ1-1; a weak D match, TRBD1 (5 bases). CDR3 length equals 11 residues. CDR1 is SNHLY and CDR2 is FYNNEI in the germline V gene. V was cut by 2 bases and J by 8 bases, with 6 bases left in between. CDR3 DNA sequence: TGTGCCAGCAGTGAATCAGGGGAAGCTTTCTTT. This sequence encodes CASSESGEAFF. The full variable domain, in which reference TRBV2 and TRBJ1-1 provide the parts outside the CDR3, is EPEVTQTPSHQVTQMGQEVILRCVPISNHLYFYWYRQILGQKVEFLVSFYNNEISEKSEIFDDQFSVERPDGSNFTLKIRSTKLEDSAMYFCASSESGEAFFGQGTRLTVV.

The V and J genes are TRBV29-1 and TRBJ2-5; perhaps TRBD2 as D (6 bases). CDR1 is SQVTM and CDR2 is ANQGSEA in the germline V gene. V lost 7 bases to trimming and J lost 4 bases, with 16 bases between them. The length of the CDR3 is 13 residues. CDR3 nucleotides: TGCAGCGGGAGACTAGGAGGGAGAGAGACCCAGTACTTC. Translated, it gives CSGRLGGRETQYF.

The rearrangement uses TRBV10-3 and TRBJ1-2; TRBD1 matches 9 bases. Germline V gene lookup returns CDR1 ENHRY and CDR2 SYGVKD. This CDR3 is built from 15 residues. V gave up 7 bases and J gave up 3 bases; unmatched junction bases: 9. CDR3 DNA: TGTGCCATCAACACAGGGGGCGTCCGGGACTATGGCTACACCTTC. Amino acid sequence: CAINTGGVRDYGYTF.

The chain employs TRBV3-1 (or the pseudogene TRBV3-2) and TRBJ2-7; D not certain. CDR3 length equals 13 residues. V was trimmed by 1 base and J by 2 bases, leaving 6 bases between them. Germline values: CDR1 LGHDT, CDR2 YNNKEL (reference sequence). In nucleotides, the CDR3 is TGTGCCAGCAGCCAAGCACAGCCCTACGAGCAGTACGTC. Amino acids: CASSQAQPYEQYV.

The chain joins TRBV3-1 (or the pseudogene TRBV3-2) to TRBJ1-2; D unclear. V lost 1 base and J 6 bases, leaving 15 bases between the germline ends. Germline lookup yields CDR1 LGHDT and CDR2 YNNKEL (reference sequence). The CDR3 is 15 residues long. CDR3 nucleotide sequence: TGTGCCAGCAGCCAAGTTCGCGGCCCCTCGGATGGCTACACCTTC. Translating it yields CASSQVRGPSDGYTF.

The chain couples TRBV7-6 to TRBJ1-1; D call uncertain. V dropped 0 bases and J dropped 6 bases, with 5 bases sitting between them. Germline loops: CDR1 SGHVS, CDR2 FNYEAQ. The CDR3 runs 12 residues. The CDR3: CASSLAHSEAFF. The CDR3 DNA is TGTGCCAGCAGCTTAGCGCACTCTGAAGCTTTCTTT.

J is TRBJ1-5 and V is TRBV24-1, with a weak D call TRBD1 (6 bases). The CDR3 consists of 12 residues. V shed 3 bases and J shed 9 bases, with 8 bases lying between them. Germline V CDR1 and CDR2: KGHDR, SFDVKD. The CDR3 DNA reads as TGTGCCACCAGTGATGAGACAGGGCCCCAGCATTTT. Translation: CATSDETGPQHF.

This clone was detected only once. V gene TRBV10-3 combines with J gene TRBJ1-1, with D uncertain. Between the trimmed V and J ends, which lost 0 bases and 4 bases, there was a span of 12 bases. The length of the CDR3 is 15 residues. From germline, CDR1 is ENHRY and CDR2 SYGVKD. This CDR3 reads CAISESTGLRTEAFF. The CDR3 bases are TGTGCCATCAGTGAGTCTACGGGGTTGCGCACTGAAGCTTTCTTT.

This clone was picked up one time. The chain links TRBV27 to TRBJ1-1; D unclear. From germline, CDR1 is MNHEY and CDR2 SMNVEV (reference sequence). The CDR3 has 13 amino acids. V lost 5 bases, J lost 4 bases, and 11 bases lay in between. In DNA, the CDR3 is TGTGCCAGCAGTCTCAGGTATGCCACTGAAGCTTTCTTT. It yields the protein CASSLRYATEAFF.

The rearrangement links TRBV5-1 to TRBJ1-1; 9 nucleotides line up with TRBD1. Trimming at V came to 4 bases and at J to 5 bases, leaving 6 bases not matched to a gene. This CDR3 comprises 14 residues. In germline, CDR1 is SGHRS, CDR2 YFSETQ. This chain's CDR3 is CASSEGQGWTEAFF. CDR3 DNA sequence: TGCGCCAGCAGCGAGGGACAGGGCTGGACTGAAGCTTTCTTT. The full variable domain, with the rest looked up from reference TRBV5-1 and TRBJ1-1, is KAGVTQTPRYLIKTRGQQVTLSCSPISGHRSVSWYQQTPGQGLQFLFEYFSETQRNKGNFPGRFSGRQFSNSRSEMNVSTLELGDSALYLCASSEGQGWTEAFFGQGTRLTVV.

The chain couples TRBV18 to TRBJ2-1, with 11 bases identical to TRBD2. Germline-derived CDR1 and CDR2 are KGHSH and LQKENI. Germline trimming cut 8 bases from V and 8 bases from J; bases unmatched to any gene: 14. The CDR3 is 16 amino acids. This CDR3 reads CASTRLAGLKGDEQFF. CDR3 bases: TGTGCCAGCACGAGACTAGCGGGGCTCAAAGGCGATGAGCAGTTCTTC.

This clone is a singleton in its sample. The chain is built from TRBV6-1 and TRBJ1-4, with 12 bases aligning to TRBD1. The germline V gene encodes CDR1 MNHNS and CDR2 SASEGT. The J segment lost 3 bases and the V segment lost 4 bases, leaving 6 bases of the junction unmatched. The CDR3 totals 17 residues. In nucleotides, the CDR3 is TGTGCCAGCAGTGGGGGACAGGGGGCTGGTTCTAATGAAAAACTGTTTTTT. It yields the protein CASSGGQGAGSNEKLFF.

The chain recombines TRBV7-2 with TRBJ1-6, with TRBD1 matching over 7 bases. Looked up from germline, CDR1 is SGHTA and CDR2 is FQGNSA. This CDR3 comprises 14 residues. V shed 0 bases and J 7 bases; nucleotides not matched to a gene: 0. CDR3 sequence reads: CASSLATGNSPLHF. The DNA for the CDR3 is TGTGCCAGCAGCTTAGCGACAGGGAATTCACCCCTCCACTTT. The complete variable domain, with remaining parts taken from reference TRBV7-2 and TRBJ1-6, reads GAGVSQSPSNKVTEKGKDVELRCDPISGHTALYWYRQSLGQGLEFLIYFQGNSAPDKSGLPSDRFSAERTGGSVSTLTIQRTQQEDSAVYLCASSLATGNSPLHFGNGTRLTVT.

CDR3 amino acids: CASSGGTDYSYEQYV. CDR3 in DNA: TGTGCCAGCAGCGGGGGGACAGATTATAGTTACGAGCAGTACGTC. V is TRBV7-9 and J is TRBJ2-7, with D perhaps TRBD1 (7 bases). V lost 5 bases and J lost 4, with 18 bases in between. The CDR3 totals 15 residues. Germline loops: CDR1 SEHNR, CDR2 FQNEAQ (reference sequence).

As for this clone: Within the sample, other DNA sequences also encode this same CDR3. V and J are TRBV5-1 and TRBJ2-3; 11 nucleotides line up with TRBD2. The V segment lost 1 base and the J segment 3 bases; nucleotides outside the gene matches: 1. CDR1 is SGHRS, CDR2 YFSETQ, per germline. The CDR3 sequence is 15 residues long. DNA of the CDR3: TGCGCCAGCAGCTTGACTAGCGGGGGAACAGATACGCAGTATTTT. Translated: CASSLTSGGTDTQYF. Complete variable domain (other parts from reference TRBV5-1 and TRBJ2-3): KAGVTQTPRYLIKTRGQQVTLSCSPISGHRSVSWYQQTPGQGLQFLFEYFSETQRNKGNFPGRFSGRQFSNSRSEMNVSTLELGDSALYLCASSLTSGGTDTQYFGPGTRLTVL.

This clone was seen a single time. The CDR3 nucleotides read TGTGCCAGCAGCCGTAGGACTGCGGGGGGCGCGGTGTACGAGCAGTACGTC. Its translation is CASSRRTAGGAVYEQYV. The chain is built from TRBV11-2 and TRBJ2-7, with TRBD2 identical over 8 bases. V lost 5 bases, J lost 4 bases, and 16 bases stayed unmatched. The CDR3 contains 17 residues. Germline CDR1 and CDR2: SGHAT and FQNNGV.

This chain connects TRBV19 to TRBJ1-5; D might be TRBD1 (6 bases). Between the trimmed V and J ends, which lost 5 bases and 6 bases, there was a span of 11 bases. The CDR3 contains 13 residues. Germline V lookup: CDR1 LNHDA, CDR2 SQIVND (reference sequence). DNA of the CDR3: TGTGCCAGTAGTTCACAGGGTGCTCAGCCCCAGCATTTT. Protein product: CASSSQGAQPQHF.

CDR3 DNA: TGTGCCAGCAGCGCCCGTGAGGGTAACTATGGCTACACCTTC. Translation: CASSAREGNYGYTF. The V and J genes are TRBV6-5 and TRBJ1-2, with unresolved D. The germline V gene encodes CDR1 MNHEY and CDR2 SVGAGI. Trimming took 6 bases from V and 1 from J, leaving 12 bases between them. This CDR3 has 14 amino acids.

The chain uses TRBV7-9 and TRBJ2-1, with D possibly being TRBD1 (5 bases). Trimming shortened V by 8 bases and J by 6 bases, and 17 bases separated the two germline ends. This CDR3 contains 14 residues. Germline assignment: CDR1 SEHNR and CDR2 FQNEAQ (reference sequence). The CDR3 region is CASFPWGIGNEQFF. Written as DNA, the CDR3 is TGTGCCAGCTTTCCCTGGGGCATCGGCAATGAGCAGTTCTTC. Full variable domain (outside the CDR3, taken from reference TRBV7-9 and TRBJ2-1): DTGVSQNPRHKITKRGQNVTFRCDPISEHNRLYWYRQTLGQGPEFLTYFQNEAQLEKSRLLSDRFSAERPKGSFSTLEIQRTEQGDSAMYLCASFPWGIGNEQFFGPGTRLTVL.

The rearrangement uses TRBV3-1 (or the pseudogene TRBV3-2) and TRBJ1-4, with 7 bases that match TRBD1. V lost 5 bases and J lost 4; bases outside the gene matches: 4. Germline values: CDR1 LGHDT, CDR2 YNNKEL (reference sequence). CDR3 length: 14 residues. Here the CDR3 reads CASSLGQSNEKLFF. As DNA, the CDR3 is TGTGCCAGCAGCTTGGGACAGAGTAATGAAAAACTGTTTTTT.

This chain uses TRBV2 with TRBJ2-1; 10 nucleotides agree with TRBD2. CDR3 length equals 15 residues. Trimming cost V 4 bases and J 6 bases; bases outside gene matches: 6. Germline CDR1 is SNHLY and CDR2 is FYNNEI. CDR3 nucleotides: TGTGCCAGCAGTGGGTCACTAGCGGGGCCCAATGAGCAGTTCTTC. It translates to CASSGSLAGPNEQFF.

This rearrangement joins TRBV28 to TRBJ1-2; the match to TRBD1 covers 12 bases. The germline V gene has CDR1 MDHEN and CDR2 SYDVKM. Unmatched junction bases numbered 4, after V lost 2 bases and J lost 3 bases. The length of the CDR3 is 16 residues. The CDR3 reads CASSLRGTGGDYGYTF. The CDR3 DNA reads as TGTGCCAGCAGTTTAAGGGGGACAGGGGGCGACTATGGCTACACCTTC.